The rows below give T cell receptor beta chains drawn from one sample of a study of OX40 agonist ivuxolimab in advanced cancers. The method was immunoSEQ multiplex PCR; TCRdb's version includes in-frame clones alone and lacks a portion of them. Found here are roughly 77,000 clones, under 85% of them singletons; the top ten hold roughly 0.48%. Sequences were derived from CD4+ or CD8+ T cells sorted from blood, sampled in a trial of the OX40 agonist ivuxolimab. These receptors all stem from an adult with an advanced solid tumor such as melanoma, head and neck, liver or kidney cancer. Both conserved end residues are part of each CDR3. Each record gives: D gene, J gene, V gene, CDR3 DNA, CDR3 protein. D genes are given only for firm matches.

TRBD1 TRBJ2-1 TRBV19 TGTGCCAGTAGTAGAGGGGGAACAGGGGGCGGAAAGAATGAGCAGTTCTTC CASSRGGTGGGKNEQFF
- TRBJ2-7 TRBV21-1 TGTGCCAGCAGCAAGGGAAAAAGCGGGCCGACCTACGAGCAGTACTTC CASSKGKSGPTYEQYF
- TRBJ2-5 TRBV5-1 TGCGCCAGCAGCTGGGGCTCAGGGGGGCGACAAGAGACCCAGTACTTC CASSWGSGGRQETQYF
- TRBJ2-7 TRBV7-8 TGTGCCAGCAGCTTAGGGCTAGTAAGGGGCTACGAGCAGTACTTC CASSLGLVRGYEQYF
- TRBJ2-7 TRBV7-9 TGTGCCAGCAGCTTGGGCGGGGACCGCTACGAGCAGTACTTC CASSLGGDRYEQYF
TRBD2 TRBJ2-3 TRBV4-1 TGCGCCAGCAGCCAAGATCGGGTAGCGGGAGGGGGAGATACGCAGTATTTT CASSQDRVAGGGDTQYF
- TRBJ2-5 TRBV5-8 TGTGCCAGCAGCGAGTTAGGGGGCGGGGAAGAGACCCAGTACTTC CASSELGGGEETQYF
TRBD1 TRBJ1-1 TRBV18 TGTGCCAGCTCCCCGACTCAGGGGGCGCGGACTGAAGCTTTCTTT CASSPTQGARTEAFF
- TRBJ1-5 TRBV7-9 TGTGCCAGCAGCTTAGGGGCGGAGTCTGGGCCTAGCAATCAGCCCCAGCATTTT CASSLGAESGPSNQPQHF
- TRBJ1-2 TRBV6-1 TGTGCCAGCAGTGAAAGAGGGGAGAGAAACTATGGCTACACCTTC CASSERGERNYGYTF
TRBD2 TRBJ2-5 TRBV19 TGTGCCAGTAGTCGCAGCGGGAGGACTACGGGGGAGACCCAGTACTTC CASSRSGRTTGETQYF
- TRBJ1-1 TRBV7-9 TGTGCCAGCAGCTTAGCGGTCGCTGAAGCTTTCTTT CASSLAVAEAFF